Presented here are 27 T cell receptor beta chains from one specimen sequenced in a study of T cells in Graves' hyperthyroidism and ophthalmopathy. Amplification yielded TCR beta CDR3 regions, with RNA transcripts as the source. When the TCR CDR3 underwent first-round RT-PCR, the HTBI primer set was used. Each CDR3 protein gets one entry after TCRdb re-called the multiplex PCR reads with MiXCR. The table lists under 350,000 distinct CDR3 sequences, approximately 15% of them singletons. The sample consisted of blood. The receptors come from a woman aged 55-69 years with Graves' ophthalmopathy.

This clonotype has a count of ten or more. The CDR3 region has the DNA TGTGCCAGCAGTTCCCCAGGACTCACCCTTGGAGGAAAACTGTTTTTT. Protein: CASSSPGLTLGGKLFF. V gene TRBV28 combines with J gene TRBJ1-4; D ambiguous. Germline V gives CDR1 MDHEN, CDR2 SYDVKM. Deletions cut 4 bases from V and 10 bases from J, with 22 bases between. The CDR3 consists of 16 residues.

The gene calls are TRBV4-1 and TRBJ2-7; the D gene is possibly TRBD1 (5 bases). The germline V gene has CDR1 MGHRA and CDR2 YSYEKL. CDR3 length: 14 residues. V was pared by 2 bases and J by 0 bases, with 8 bases between. CDR3 region: CASSQRQSSYEQYF. The CDR3 nucleotides are TGCGCCAGCAGCCAACGACAGTCCTCCTACGAGCAGTACTTC.

This clonotype was seen repeatedly, ten times or more. The chain is built from TRBV28 and TRBJ1-5; D is undetermined. The CDR3 is 12 residues long. CDR1 is MDHEN, CDR2 SYDVKM, per germline. Trimming took off 6 bases at V and 1 base at J, with 4 bases between the two ends. CDR3 bases: TGTGCCAGCAGCGACAGCAATCAGCCCCAGCATTTT. Encoded protein: CASSDSNQPQHF.

J is TRBJ2-5 and V is TRBV5-4; TRBD1 agrees at 7 bases. V lost 2 bases to trimming and J lost 5 bases; unmatched junction nucleotides: 6. CDR1 and CDR2 from the germline V gene are SGHNT and YYREEE (reference sequence). The CDR3 loop spans 14 amino acids. CDR3 nucleotide sequence: TGTGCCAGCAGCTTCCGGGACAGTAGCGAGACCCAGTACTTC. Its translation is CASSFRDSSETQYF.

The genes are TRBV18 and TRBJ1-4; the match to TRBD1 covers 9 bases. The germline gives CDR1 KGHSH, CDR2 LQKENI. V gave up 3 bases and J gave up 6 bases; unmatched junction bases: 2. The length of the CDR3 is 14 residues. The CDR3 DNA follows: TGTGCCAGCTCACCGACAGGGGGAGATGAAAAACTGTTTTTT. It specifies CASSPTGGDEKLFF. Full variable domain (outside the CDR3, taken from reference TRBV18 and TRBJ1-4): NAGVMQNPRHLVRRRGQEARLRCSPMKGHSHVYWYRQLPEEGLKFMVYLQKENIIDESGMPKERFSAEFPKEGPSILRIQQVVRGDSAAYFCASSPTGGDEKLFFGSGTQLSVL.

Comments on this clonotype: A much larger clone differs from this one at a single base, so this may be a read error. This rearrangement joins TRBV5-6 to TRBJ2-7; D is perhaps TRBD2 (5 bases). The CDR3 is 14 residues long. Germline assignment: CDR1 SGHDT and CDR2 YYEEEE. The V end was cut by 4 bases, the J end by 9 bases, with 20 bases between. The chain's CDR3 is CASSGGLSALGQYF. The CDR3, as DNA: TGTGCCAGCAGCGGCGGGCTCAGCGCACTGGGGCAGTACTTC.

This clonotype was seen ten or more times. The CDR3 DNA follows: TGCGCCAGCAGCTTGAGAGGGGTCCCCTACGAGCAGTACTTC. This translates into CASSLRGVPYEQYF. The genes are TRBV5-1 and TRBJ2-7; D could derive from TRBD1 or TRBD2 (5 bases each). Trimming cost V 1 base and J 2 bases, with 10 bases left between them. The length of the CDR3 is 14 residues. The germline CDR1 and CDR2 sequences are SGHRS and YFSETQ.

This clonotype came up a few times. This CDR3 is CASSLKPHTGELFF. In DNA, the CDR3 is TGTGCCAGCAGCTTAAAGCCCCACACCGGGGAGCTGTTTTTT. The chain employs TRBV7-2 and TRBJ2-2, with D unresolved. Deletions cut 2 bases from V and 3 bases from J, with 7 bases between. This CDR3 spans 14 amino acids. Germline lookup yields CDR1 SGHTA and CDR2 FQGNSA.

This clonotype was counted between two and nine times. The chain is built from TRBV9 and TRBJ2-7; D may correspond to TRBD1 or TRBD2 (5 bases each). Germline CDR1 reads SGDLS; CDR2 reads YYNGEE. The CDR3 covers 14 residues. The germline V and J ends were trimmed by 4 bases and 7 bases, with 18 bases remaining between them. The CDR3 sequence is CASSQTPQGEEQYF. CDR3 in DNA: TGTGCCAGCAGCCAAACCCCTCAGGGAGAAGAGCAGTACTTC.

This clonotype has at least ten counts. This sequence joins TRBV7-8 and TRBJ2-2; 10 bases match TRBD1. The CDR3 runs to 16 residues. V lost 7 bases, J lost 6 bases, and 11 bases stayed unmatched. CDR1 and CDR2 from the germline V gene are SGHVS and FQNEAQ. CDR3 coding DNA: TGTGCCAGCACATCCCCGGGACAGGGGAGGGCCGGGGAGCTGTTTTTT. This encodes CASTSPGQGRAGELFF.

This clonotype came up many times. The chain joins TRBV4-3 to TRBJ2-7; 8 bases are shared with TRBD1. The CDR3 spans 17 residues. Trimming at V came to 3 bases and at J to 2 bases, leaving 12 bases not matched to a gene. Germline V gene data show CDR1 as LGHNA and CDR2 as YSLEER. In DNA, the CDR3 is TGCGCCAGCAGCCACCTCAACAGGGGGGTAGCGACCTACGAGCAGTACTTC. Its protein is CASSHLNRGVATYEQYF.

This clonotype came up many times. V and J are TRBV11-2 and TRBJ2-5; D may be TRBD1 or TRBD2 (5 bases each). The CDR3 covers 14 residues. Germline V CDR1 and CDR2: SGHAT, FQNNGV. V was cut by 7 bases and J by 4 bases, with 16 bases left in between. The DNA for the CDR3 is TGTGCCAGCACCGAAGCGGCAGGGTCAGAGACCCAGTACTTC. Its protein is CASTEAAGSETQYF.

This clonotype was counted a few times. This chain joins TRBV11-2 and TRBJ2-7; D may match TRBD1 or TRBD2 (5 bases each). This CDR3 comprises 16 residues. Germline lookup yields CDR1 SGHAT and CDR2 FQNNGV. V lost 0 bases and J 3 bases, leaving 15 bases between the germline ends. CDR3 nucleotide sequence: TGTGCCAGCAGCTTAGAGGCCGGGACGAATTACTACGAGCAGTACTTC. This encodes CASSLEAGTNYYEQYF.

The CDR3 spells CASSSVVEAWGEAFF. Here the CDR3 DNA reads TGTGCCAGCAGCAGCGTGGTGGAGGCGTGGGGGGAAGCTTTCTTT. The chain has TRBV5-6 and TRBJ1-1, with D perhaps matching TRBD1 (5 bases). The CDR3 covers 15 residues. V was cut by 4 bases and J by 8 bases, with 21 bases left in between. Germline CDR1 and CDR2: SGHDT and YYEEEE.

This sequence joins TRBV5-1 and TRBJ2-5; 7 bases fit TRBD2. In germline, CDR1 is SGHRS, CDR2 YFSETQ. V lost 5 bases to trimming and J lost 5 bases; unmatched junction nucleotides: 9. This CDR3 has 14 amino acids. CDR3 loop: CASRDTGGKETQYF. The CDR3 region has the DNA TGCGCCAGCAGGGATACGGGGGGTAAGGAGACCCAGTACTTC.

The V and J genes are TRBV7-2 and TRBJ1-4, with D perhaps matching TRBD1 (6 bases). Trimming pared 4 bases from V and 8 bases from J, leaving 14 bases between. Germline V gene sequence: CDR1 SGHTA, CDR2 FQGNSA. The CDR3 runs 14 residues. CDR3 DNA: TGTGCCAGCAGCTCCCAGGGGCTTCTCGAAAAACTGTTTTTT. It translates to CASSSQGLLEKLFF.

This clonotype came up a few times. The chain employs TRBV30 and TRBJ2-2; D is possibly TRBD1 (6 bases). The germline CDR1 and CDR2 sequences are GTSNPN and SVGIG (reference sequence). Trimming removed 4 bases from V and 4 bases from J, with 13 bases in between. This CDR3 comprises 14 residues. DNA of the CDR3: TGTGCCTGGAAAAACCTACAGGGCACCGGGGAGCTGTTTTTT. Translation gives CAWKNLQGTGELFF.

The sample holds one count of this clonotype. V gene TRBV20-1 combines with J gene TRBJ2-1; 10 bases align to TRBD2. This CDR3 is built from 17 residues. Germline CDR1 reads DFQATT; CDR2 reads SNEGSKA (reference sequence). After removal of 0 bases from V and 14 bases from J, the junction contained 19 bases not matched to a gene. CDR3 DNA sequence: TGCAGTGCTAGAGATTGGGATCGGCTAGCGGGAGAGCCAGGGGAGTTCTTC. Protein sequence: CSARDWDRLAGEPGEFF.

In this sample, this clonotype turned up many times. V is TRBV10-3 and J is TRBJ2-7; 8 bases are a match to TRBD1. Trimming at V came to 6 bases and at J to 3 bases, leaving 4 bases not matched to a gene. The germline V gene encodes CDR1 ENHRY and CDR2 SYGVKD. The CDR3 loop spans 13 amino acids. Here the CDR3 DNA reads TGTGCCATCAGGAGCGGACAGGGCTACGAGCAGTACTTC. This encodes CAIRSGQGYEQYF.

This clonotype was counted a few times. This chain connects TRBV6-1 to TRBJ2-1; 9 bases map to TRBD2. CDR3 length: 14 amino acids. The germline V gene encodes CDR1 MNHNS and CDR2 SASEGT. V lost 6 bases, J lost 8 bases, and 8 bases stayed unmatched. CDR3 protein: CASSPSGNSHEQFF. CDR3 sequence (DNA): TGTGCCAGCAGCCCTAGCGGGAATAGCCATGAGCAGTTCTTC.

Only a few counts were recorded for this clonotype. The chain has TRBV20-1 and TRBJ2-2, with D unresolved. Trimming pared 5 bases from V and 7 bases from J, leaving 11 bases between. Germline V gene sequence: CDR1 DFQATT, CDR2 SNEGSKA (reference sequence). This CDR3 has 12 residues. The chain's CDR3 is CSAGRFVGELFF. CDR3 in DNA: TGCAGTGCTGGACGGTTTGTCGGGGAGCTGTTTTTT.

Concerning this clonotype: The junction differs from germline at one of its ends, possibly a read error. The CDR3 DNA reads TGTGCCAGCAGTTTTTCCAGGGTGCTTGAAAAACTGTCTTTT. This encodes CASSFSRVLEKLSF. The chain uses TRBV12-3 or TRBV12-4 and TRBJ1-4; a weak D match, TRBD1 (5 bases). This CDR3 region has 14 residues.

The J gene is TRBJ1-2, the V gene TRBV9; D gene unclear. V lost 0 bases and J lost 3, with 9 bases in between. CDR1 and CDR2 from the germline V gene are SGDLS and YYNGEE. The CDR3 loop spans 14 amino acids. CDR3 amino acids: CASSVGAEDYGYTF. The CDR3 DNA reads as TGTGCCAGCAGCGTAGGGGCGGAGGACTATGGCTACACCTTC.

This clonotype was observed many times. The chain has TRBV28 and TRBJ2-3, with 9 bases matching TRBD2. This CDR3 region has 14 residues. The germline V gene has CDR1 MDHEN and CDR2 SYDVKM. V dropped 7 bases and J dropped 1; count of bases not matched to a gene: 3. CDR3: CASTWTSGTDTQYF. As DNA, the CDR3 is TGTGCCAGCACCTGGACTAGCGGCACAGATACGCAGTATTTT. Combining the CDR3 with reference TRBV28 and TRBJ2-3 gives the whole variable domain DVKVTQSSRYLVKRTGEKVFLECVQDMDHENMFWYRQDPGLGLRLIYFSYDVKMKEKGDIPEGYSVSREKKERFSLILESASTNQTSMYLCASTWTSGTDTQYFGPGTRLTVL.

This rearrangement joins TRBV20-1 to TRBJ2-2; weak D call: TRBD1 (6 bases). Germline values: CDR1 DFQATT, CDR2 SNEGSKA (reference sequence). The V end lost 6 bases, the J end lost 5 bases, and 16 bases lay between the germline ends. The CDR3 spans 14 residues. CDR3 residues: CSAPRGCHTGELFF. CDR3 DNA sequence: TGCAGTGCCCCCAGGGGTTGTCATACCGGGGAGCTGTTTTTT.

CDR3 sequence (DNA): TGTGCCAGCCAACGGGGACAGGGCTACCAAGAGACCCAGTACTTC. Its translation is CASQRGQGYQETQYF. The gene calls are TRBV19 and TRBJ2-5, with 9 bases lining up with TRBD1. The CDR3 extends over 15 amino acids. CDR1 LNHDA and CDR2 SQIVND come from the germline V gene (reference sequence). V shed 9 bases, J shed 0 bases, and the junction held 8 bases outside the gene matches.

This clonotype was counted only a few times. CDR3 in DNA: TGTGCCAGCAGCCGAAAGACAGGGGGGAGTAATTCACCCCTCCACTTT. This sequence encodes CASSRKTGGSNSPLHF. V is TRBV7-2 and J is TRBJ1-6; 9 bases are a match to TRBD1. Germline V CDR1 and CDR2: SGHTA, FQGNSA. This CDR3 comprises 16 residues. Germline trimming cut 5 bases from V and 6 bases from J; bases unmatched to any gene: 8.